This TCR beta chain was profiled in a study of identical twins. CDR3 length: 17 residues. CDR1 and CDR2 from the germline V gene are SGHKS and YYEKEE (reference sequence). Trimming removed 4 bases from V and 2 bases from J, with 18 bases in between. Every one of the donors was a healthy Caucasian. General study results and limits: Conclusions relied on cross-sectional statistical analysis, not following the same donors. Fewer insertions characterized abundant cord blood beta clonotypes, whereas memory repertoires showed none.

Points on this clonotype: Its antigen remains unknown.

Carrying unique molecular identifiers, the cDNA also gained a universal primer site through template switching. A single record per CDR3 protein comes from TCRdb applying MiXCR to the 5' RACE reads. The sample contains roughly 1,500,000 distinct CDR3 sequences, about 31% of which appear only once. The chain has TRBV5-5 and TRBJ1-4; the D is unclear. The source is a newborn girl in good health. Material for sequencing was cord blood. CDR3 region: CASSGSWMSATNEKLFF. CDR3 nucleotides: TGTGCCAGCAGCGGCAGTTGGATGTCCGCCACTAATGAAAAACTGTTTTTT.